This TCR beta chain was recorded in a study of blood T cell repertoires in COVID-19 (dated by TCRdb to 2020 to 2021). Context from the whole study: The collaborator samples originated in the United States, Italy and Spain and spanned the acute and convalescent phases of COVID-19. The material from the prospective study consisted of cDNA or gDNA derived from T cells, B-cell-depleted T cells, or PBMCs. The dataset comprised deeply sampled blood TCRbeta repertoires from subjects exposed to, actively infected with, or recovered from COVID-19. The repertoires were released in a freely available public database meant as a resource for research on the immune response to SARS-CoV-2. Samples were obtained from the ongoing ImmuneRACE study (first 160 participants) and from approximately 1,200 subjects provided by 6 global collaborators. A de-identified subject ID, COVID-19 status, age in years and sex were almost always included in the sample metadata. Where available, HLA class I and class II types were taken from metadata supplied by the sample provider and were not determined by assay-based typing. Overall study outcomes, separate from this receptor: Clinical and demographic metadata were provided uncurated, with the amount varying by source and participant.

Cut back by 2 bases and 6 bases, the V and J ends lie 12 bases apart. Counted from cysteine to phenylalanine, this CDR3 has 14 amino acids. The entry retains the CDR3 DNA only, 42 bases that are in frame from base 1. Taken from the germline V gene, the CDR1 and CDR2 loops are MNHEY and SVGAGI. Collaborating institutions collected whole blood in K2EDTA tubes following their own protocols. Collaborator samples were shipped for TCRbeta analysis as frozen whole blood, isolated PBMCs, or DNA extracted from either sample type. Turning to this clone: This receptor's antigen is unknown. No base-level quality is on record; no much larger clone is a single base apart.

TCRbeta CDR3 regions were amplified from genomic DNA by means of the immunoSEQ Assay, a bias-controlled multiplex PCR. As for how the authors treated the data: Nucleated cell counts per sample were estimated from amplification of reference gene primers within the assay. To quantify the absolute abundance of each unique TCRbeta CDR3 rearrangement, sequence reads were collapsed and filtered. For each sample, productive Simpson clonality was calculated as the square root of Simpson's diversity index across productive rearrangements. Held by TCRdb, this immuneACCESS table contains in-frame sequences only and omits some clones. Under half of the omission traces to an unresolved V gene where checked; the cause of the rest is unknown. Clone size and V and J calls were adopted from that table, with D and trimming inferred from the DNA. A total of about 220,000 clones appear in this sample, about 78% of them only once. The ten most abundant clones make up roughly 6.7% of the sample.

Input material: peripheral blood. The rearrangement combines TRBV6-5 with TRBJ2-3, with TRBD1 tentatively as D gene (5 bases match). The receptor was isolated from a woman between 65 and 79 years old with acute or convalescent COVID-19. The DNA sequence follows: TGTGCCAGCAGTTACAGGGGCCCGTTCGATACGCAGTATTTT. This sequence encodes CASSYRGPFDTQYF.